The entry below describes one T cell receptor beta chain. A Seattle source enrolled patients during active infection and followed them longitudinally. This entry belongs to a study of blood T cell repertoires in COVID-19. Study at large: The origin of the acute and convalescent COVID-19 samples was the United States, Italy and Spain. Sample material is recorded as cDNA or gDNA derived from T cells, B-cell-depleted T cells, or PBMCs.

With 0 bases removed from V and 8 bases from J, the gap between germline ends came to 11 bases. The CDR3 is made up of 14 amino acids. Germline V CDR1 and CDR2: SGHRS, YFSETQ. Profiled with immunoSEQ multiplex PCR; TCRdb holds only in-frame clones, not every one. The data contain more than 250,000 clones, about nine tenths of them singletons. This sequence originates from a woman between 45 and 65 years old with COVID-19, enrolled during active disease. The sample comprised peripheral blood. The rearrangement joins TRBV5-1 to TRBJ1-4; the D gene is possibly TRBD1 (5 bases). CDR3 nucleotides: TGCGCCAGCAGCTTGGTTAGGGGCGGCGAAAAACTGTTTTTT. It encodes CASSLVRGGEKLFF. The entire variable domain, with the rest obtained from reference TRBV5-1 and TRBJ1-4, is as follows: KAGVTQTPRYLIKTRGQQVTLSCSPISGHRSVSWYQQTPGQGLQFLFEYFSETQRNKGNFPGRFSGRQFSNSRSEMNVSTLELGDSALYLCASSLVRGGEKLFFGSGTQLSVL.